The 17 T cell receptor beta chains listed next were all sequenced from one sample in a study of CD8+ T cells in alopecia areata. It was cDNA, reverse transcribed from extracted RNA, that served as the sequencing template. Generated by immunoSEQ multiplex PCR, the TCRdb table keeps only in-frame clones and is missing some. Listed here are around 110,000 clones without any singletons, the top ten holding about 19%. Sequenced: lesional skin. The source of these receptors is a C3H/HeJ mouse with alopecia areata. For this mouse line, the MHC haplotype is H2-k.

Concerning this clone: The protein given in TCRdb and the translation of the DNA differ at residue 12, and the sequence presented here derives from the DNA. The germline and genes are mouse ones. The read finishes 3 residues shy of the CDR3 end, and the germline J gene is used to complete it. V is TRBV13-3 and J is TRBJ1-3; 10 nucleotides align to TRBD1. Germline V gene data show CDR1 as NNHDY and CDR2 as SYVADS. The CDR3 extends over 15 amino acids. Trimming cost V 5 bases and J 2 bases; bases outside gene matches: 4. The CDR3 protein is CASSDRGLPGNTLYF. CDR3 DNA (partial): TGTGCCAGCAGCGACAGGGGGCTGCCTGGAAATACG.

This clone was counted many times. Mouse names are used for the genes. The read ends 4 residues early relative to the CDR3; the germline J gene fills the gap. The chain couples TRBV1 to TRBJ1-2, with a weak D call TRBD1 (6 bases). Germline loops: CDR1 NSQYPW, CDR2 LRSPGD (reference sequence). The CDR3 is 13 amino acids. This CDR3 is CTCSAEGGRDYTF. The CDR3 DNA, read in part, is TGCACCTGCAGTGCAGAGGGGGGGCGC.

This clone was observed a few times. TCRdb's protein and the DNA translation differ at residue 11; the protein here comes from the DNA. Genes and germline are mouse. Coverage ceases 3 residues before the CDR3 finishes, and the germline J gene fills in the end. J is TRBJ1-3 and V is TRBV13-3; 8 bases agree with TRBD1. V was clipped by 5 bases and J by 3 bases; unmatched bases: 4. Looked up from germline, CDR1 is NNHDY and CDR2 is SYVADS. This CDR3 has 14 residues. Incomplete CDR3 DNA: TGTGCCAGCAGAGACAGGGGATTTGGAAATACG. It translates to CASRDRGFGNT. From start to end, the CDR3 is CASRDRGFGNTLYF.

This clone has a handful of counts. Germline and genes here are mouse. The sequence runs out 4 residues before the end of the CDR3; the remainder is reconstructed from the germline J gene. The J gene is TRBJ2-1, the V gene TRBV13-3, with TRBD2 matching over 8 bases. With 4 bases clipped from V and 1 base from J, the junction kept 7 bases outside the gene matches. This CDR3 is 16 amino acids long. The germline V gene encodes CDR1 NNHDY and CDR2 SYVADS. The part of the CDR3 DNA that was read is TGTGCCAGCAGTTCCACCCGACTGGGGAACTATGCT. Its translation: CASSSTRLGNYA. The whole CDR3 protein reads CASSSTRLGNYAEQFF.

Regarding this clone: Gene names follow the mouse nomenclature. The DNA ends 4 residues before the CDR3 does, and the rest of the CDR3 is filled in from the germline J gene. This chain connects TRBV19 to TRBJ2-1; weak D call: TRBD1 (6 bases). Trimming stripped 5 bases from V and 3 bases from J, with 12 bases between. Germline assignment: CDR1 FNHDT and CDR2 SITEND (reference sequence). The CDR3 covers 14 residues. Partial CDR3 DNA: TGTGCCAGCAGAGGGACAAAAGCCTATGCT. Protein sequence: CASRGTKAYA. The full CDR3 sequence reads CASRGTKAYAEQFF.

There are many counts of this clone. Gene names are mouse gene names. The covered CDR3 bases are TGTGCCAGCAGTGATGCCAGGGGCGCGTAT. Its translation is CASSDARGAY. The whole CDR3 is CASSDARGAYEQYF. The chain combines TRBV13-3 with TRBJ2-7, with a possible D match to TRBD1 (6 bases). The read ends 4 residues shy of where the CDR3 ends; the end is completed using the germline J gene. The CDR3 runs to 14 residues. Germline V gene sequence: CDR1 NNHDY, CDR2 SYVADS.

With respect to this clone: Gene names follow the mouse nomenclature. Read data end 4 residues before the CDR3 end; the end is taken from the germline J gene. V and J are TRBV1 and TRBJ2-1; TRBD1 matches 7 bases. V trimming: 4 bases; J trimming: 6 bases; junction bases outside the gene matches: 6. The CDR3 loop spans 14 amino acids. CDR1 is NSQYPW and CDR2 is LRSPGD in the germline V gene (reference sequence). CDR3 sequence reads: CTCSVTGVVAEQFF. The sequenced part of the CDR3 DNA is TGCACCTGCAGTGTAACAGGGGTTGTTGCT.

This clone showed up just a few times. The genes are named according to mouse. The read terminates 4 residues ahead of where the CDR3 ends, so the germline J gene completes it. The chain employs TRBV19 and TRBJ1-1, with D possibly matching TRBD1 (6 bases). V gave up 6 bases and J gave up 4 bases, with 16 bases separating them. The CDR3 sequence is 14 residues long. The V gene's germline CDR1 is FNHDT and CDR2 SITEND (reference sequence). CDR3: CASTSQGGGTEVFF. The DNA read from the CDR3 is TGTGCCAGCACCTCACAGGGAGGGGGCACA.

This clone was picked up a small number of times. The genes and germline here are from mouse. The CDR3 extends 4 residues past the end of the read, so its final part is completed from the germline J gene. The J gene is TRBJ1-1, the V gene TRBV16, with 11 positions matching TRBD1. CDR3 size: 14 residues. The V gene's germline CDR1 is SGHSA and CDR2 FRNQAP. V lost 4 bases to trimming and J lost 3 bases; unmatched junction nucleotides: 1. Partial CDR3 DNA: TGTGCAAGCAGCTCGGGACAGGGGGACACA. This encodes CASSSGQGDT. The complete CDR3 sequence is CASSSGQGDTEVFF.

The sample holds a few counts of this clone. DNA and listed protein disagree at residue 11, so the protein shown here was translated from the DNA. Genes and germline come from the mouse. The read ends 3 residues before the CDR3 terminus; that terminus is restored from the germline J gene. V is TRBV13-3 and J is TRBJ1-3, with TRBD1 matching over 11 bases. V gave up 6 bases and J gave up 5 bases; unmatched junction bases: 4. Germline CDR1 reads NNHDY; CDR2 reads SYVADS. The CDR3 covers 14 residues. The CDR3 bases that were read are TGTGCCAGCACCTTGGACAGGGGGCGAAATACG. It encodes CASTLDRGRNT. The full CDR3 protein reads CASTLDRGRNTLYF.

In its sample, this clone was seen a few times. Any gene name here is a mouse gene name. From the germline J gene comes the end of the CDR3, since the read stops 4 residues before it. The chain employs TRBV1 and TRBJ1-4; D is unresolved. V lost 2 bases to trimming and J lost 5 bases, with 9 bases between them. Germline CDR1 NSQYPW, CDR2 LRSPGD (reference sequence). This CDR3 has 14 amino acids. The DNA read from the CDR3 is TGCACCTGCAGTGCACAGGAGTATAACGAA. Translated: CTCSAQEYNE. The CDR3 as a whole reads CTCSAQEYNERLFF.

This clone was recorded a few times. At residue 11, the TCRdb protein departs from the DNA translation, so the protein shown here was derived from the DNA itself. The germline and genes are mouse ones. The CDR3 extends 3 residues past the end of the read, so its final part is completed from the germline J gene. The chain joins TRBV19 to TRBJ1-6, with TRBD1 matching over 7 bases. TRBJ1-6 is reported as an ORF; its role is uncertain. Per germline, CDR1 FNHDT and CDR2 SITEND (reference sequence). J was trimmed by 4 bases and V by 5 bases; bases with no gene match: 3. The CDR3 length is 14 residues. This CDR3 is CASRHRGYNSPLYF. CDR3 DNA, as far as it was read: TGTGCCAGCAGGCACAGGGGTTATAATTCGCCC.

This clone occurred a few times. Gene names denote mouse genes. The missing CDR3 end, 4 residues past where the read stops, is filled in from the germline J gene. The chain is built from TRBV13-1 and TRBJ2-1; TRBD2 agrees at 8 bases. V lost 2 bases to trimming and J lost 4 bases; unmatched junction nucleotides: 5. CDR1 NSHNY and CDR2 SYGAGN come from the germline V gene. The CDR3 has 15 residues. The CDR3 loop is CASSEGGGRYAEQFF. The CDR3 DNA, read in part, is TGTGCCAGCAGTGAGGGGGGGGGCCGGTATGCT.

This clone was detected only a few times. The genes are named according to mouse. From the germline J gene comes the end of the CDR3, since the read stops 4 residues before it. The chain couples TRBV31 to TRBJ2-7, with D perhaps TRBD1 (5 bases). The germline V gene encodes CDR1 GKSSPN and CDR2 SITVG. This CDR3 is built from 12 residues. The CDR3 bases that were read are TGTGCCTGGAGCCCCGACAGATAT. The encoded protein is CAWSPDRY. The whole CDR3 protein reads CAWSPDRYEQYF.

Concerning this clone: Gene names are mouse gene names. The read gets to within 4 residues of the CDR3 end, and the germline J gene fills in the rest. The gene calls are TRBV13-3 and TRBJ2-3; the match to TRBD2 covers 8 bases. Losses at the gene ends were 2 bases for V and 0 bases for J; bases not matched to a gene: 5. In germline, CDR1 is NNHDY, CDR2 SYVADS. The CDR3 has 16 residues. Here the CDR3 reads CASSERGGPSAETLYF. The CDR3 bases that were read are TGTGCCAGCAGTGAAAGGGGGGGCCCTAGTGCAGAA.

This clone was seen only a few times. Gene names denote mouse genes. The read finishes 4 residues shy of the CDR3 end, and the germline J gene is used to complete it. The chain combines TRBV13-3 with TRBJ2-5; 9 bases match TRBD2. This CDR3 contains 14 residues. The germline gives CDR1 NNHDY, CDR2 SYVADS. CDR3 protein: CASSAWGGIDTQYF. CDR3 bases read: TGTGCCAGCAGTGCCTGGGGGGGAATCGAC.

About this clone: Mouse names are used for the genes. CDR3 DNA, as far as it was read: TGTGCCAGCAGTGACTGGGGGGGCGCAGACACCGGG. Translating it yields CASSDWGGADTG. The full CDR3 protein reads CASSDWGGADTGQLYF. The chain is built from TRBV13-3 and TRBJ2-2, with 10 bases that match TRBD2. The read terminates 4 residues ahead of where the CDR3 ends, so the germline J gene completes it. The V and J ends lost 2 bases and 3 bases, in that order; junction bases with no gene match: 4. Germline values: CDR1 NNHDY, CDR2 SYVADS. This CDR3 spans 16 amino acids.